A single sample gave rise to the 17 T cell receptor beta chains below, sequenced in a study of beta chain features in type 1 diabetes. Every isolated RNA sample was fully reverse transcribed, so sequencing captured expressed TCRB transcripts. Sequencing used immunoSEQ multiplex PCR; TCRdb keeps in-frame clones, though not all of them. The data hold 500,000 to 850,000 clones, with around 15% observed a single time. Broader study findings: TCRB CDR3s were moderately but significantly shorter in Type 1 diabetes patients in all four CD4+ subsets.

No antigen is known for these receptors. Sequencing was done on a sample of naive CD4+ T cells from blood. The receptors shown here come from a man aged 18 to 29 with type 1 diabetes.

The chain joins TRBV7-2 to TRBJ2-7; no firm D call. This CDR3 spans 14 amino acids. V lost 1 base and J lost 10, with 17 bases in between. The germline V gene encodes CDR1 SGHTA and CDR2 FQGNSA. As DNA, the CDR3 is TGTGCCAGCAGCTTAGAACCCGGAAGCTTTGTACAGTACTTC. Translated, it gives CASSLEPGSFVQYF. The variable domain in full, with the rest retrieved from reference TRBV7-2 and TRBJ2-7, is GAGVSQSPSNKVTEKGKDVELRCDPISGHTALYWYRQSLGQGLEFLIYFQGNSAPDKSGLPSDRFSAERTGGSVSTLTIQRTQQEDSAVYLCASSLEPGSFVQYFGPGTRLTVT.

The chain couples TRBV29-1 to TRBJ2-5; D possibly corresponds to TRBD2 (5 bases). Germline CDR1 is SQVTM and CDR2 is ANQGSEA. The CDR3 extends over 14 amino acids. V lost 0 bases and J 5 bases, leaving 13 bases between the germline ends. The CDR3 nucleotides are TGCAGCGTTGAAGATCCCCTAAGAGGGGAGACCCAGTACTTC. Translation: CSVEDPLRGETQYF.

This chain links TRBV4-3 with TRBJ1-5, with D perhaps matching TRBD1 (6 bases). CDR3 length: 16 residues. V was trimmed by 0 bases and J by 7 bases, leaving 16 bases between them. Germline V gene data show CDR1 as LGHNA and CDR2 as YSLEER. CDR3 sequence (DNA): TGCGCCAGCAGCCAAGATCTGCGGGCCGGGGGCCAGCCCCAGCATTTT. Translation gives CASSQDLRAGGQPQHF.

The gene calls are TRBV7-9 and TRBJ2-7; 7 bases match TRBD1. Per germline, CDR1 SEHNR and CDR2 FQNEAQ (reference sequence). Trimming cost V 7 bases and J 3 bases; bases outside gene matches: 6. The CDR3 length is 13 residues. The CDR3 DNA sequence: TGTGCCAGCACCCGGGCAGGGGGCTACGAGCAGTACTTC. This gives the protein CASTRAGGYEQYF.

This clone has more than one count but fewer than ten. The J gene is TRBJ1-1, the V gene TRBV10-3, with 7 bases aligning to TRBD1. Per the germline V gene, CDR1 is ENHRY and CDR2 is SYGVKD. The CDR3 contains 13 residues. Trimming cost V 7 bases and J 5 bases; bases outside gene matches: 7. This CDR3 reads CAITRQGWTEAFF. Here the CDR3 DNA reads TGTGCCATCACCAGACAGGGCTGGACTGAAGCTTTCTTT.

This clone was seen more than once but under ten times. In DNA form, the CDR3 reads TGTGCCAGCAGCAAGGAAGAAACAGGTTACTCCTACGAGCAGTACTTC. It yields the protein CASSKEETGYSYEQYF. The genes are TRBV21-1 and TRBJ2-7; the D call in the table, TRBD1, was not verified against the DNA. TRBV21-1 represents a pseudogene. This CDR3 region has 16 residues.

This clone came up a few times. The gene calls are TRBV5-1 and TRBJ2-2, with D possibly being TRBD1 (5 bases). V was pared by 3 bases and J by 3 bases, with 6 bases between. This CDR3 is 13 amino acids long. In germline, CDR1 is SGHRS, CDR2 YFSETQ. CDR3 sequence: CASSSQDTGELFF. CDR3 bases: TGCGCCAGCAGCTCACAGGACACCGGGGAGCTGTTTTTT.

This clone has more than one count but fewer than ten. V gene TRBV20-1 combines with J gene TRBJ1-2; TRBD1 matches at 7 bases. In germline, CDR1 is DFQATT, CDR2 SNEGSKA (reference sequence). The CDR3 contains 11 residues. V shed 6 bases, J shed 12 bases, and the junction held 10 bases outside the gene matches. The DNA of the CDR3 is TGCAGTGCCCGATCGGGACAGATCAACACCTTC. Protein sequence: CSARSGQINTF.

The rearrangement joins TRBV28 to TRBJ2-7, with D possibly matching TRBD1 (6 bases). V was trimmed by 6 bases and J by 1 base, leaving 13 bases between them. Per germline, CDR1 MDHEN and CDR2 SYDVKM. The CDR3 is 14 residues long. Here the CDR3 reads CASRPQGLSYEQYF. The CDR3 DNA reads TGTGCCAGCAGGCCACAGGGATTATCCTACGAGCAGTACTTC.

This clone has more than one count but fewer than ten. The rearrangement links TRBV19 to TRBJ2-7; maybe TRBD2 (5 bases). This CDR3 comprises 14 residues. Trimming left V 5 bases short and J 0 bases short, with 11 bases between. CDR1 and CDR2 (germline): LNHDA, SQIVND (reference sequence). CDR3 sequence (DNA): TGTGCCAGTAGTGGGAGTTGGGGCTCCTACGAGCAGTACTTC. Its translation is CASSGSWGSYEQYF.

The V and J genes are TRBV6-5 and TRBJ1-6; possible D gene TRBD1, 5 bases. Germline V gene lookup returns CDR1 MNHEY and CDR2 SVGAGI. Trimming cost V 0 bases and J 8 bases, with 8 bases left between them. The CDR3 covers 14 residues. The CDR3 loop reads CASSYSGVDSPLHF. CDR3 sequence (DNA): TGTGCCAGCAGTTACTCGGGGGTGGATTCACCCCTCCACTTT.

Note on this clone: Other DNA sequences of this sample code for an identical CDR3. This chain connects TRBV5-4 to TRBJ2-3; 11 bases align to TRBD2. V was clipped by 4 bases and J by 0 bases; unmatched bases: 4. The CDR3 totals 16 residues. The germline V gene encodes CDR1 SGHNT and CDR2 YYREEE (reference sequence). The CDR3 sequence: CASSRLAGGSTDTQYF. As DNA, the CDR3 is TGTGCCAGCAGCCGCTTAGCGGGGGGGAGCACAGATACGCAGTATTTT.

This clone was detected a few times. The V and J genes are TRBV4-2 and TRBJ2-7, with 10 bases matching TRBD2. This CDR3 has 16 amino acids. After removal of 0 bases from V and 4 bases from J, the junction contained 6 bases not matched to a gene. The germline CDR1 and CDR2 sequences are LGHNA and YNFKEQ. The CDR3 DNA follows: TGTGCCAGCAGCCAAGATCCAGGGACTAGCGAGTACGAGCAGTACTTC. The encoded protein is CASSQDPGTSEYEQYF.

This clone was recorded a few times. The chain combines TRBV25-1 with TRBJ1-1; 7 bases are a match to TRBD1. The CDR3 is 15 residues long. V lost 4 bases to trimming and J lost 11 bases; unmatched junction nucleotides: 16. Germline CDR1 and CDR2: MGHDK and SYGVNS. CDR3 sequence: CASSVHARTGLEAFF. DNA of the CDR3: TGTGCCAGCAGTGTACACGCTCGGACAGGACTAGAGGCTTTCTTT.

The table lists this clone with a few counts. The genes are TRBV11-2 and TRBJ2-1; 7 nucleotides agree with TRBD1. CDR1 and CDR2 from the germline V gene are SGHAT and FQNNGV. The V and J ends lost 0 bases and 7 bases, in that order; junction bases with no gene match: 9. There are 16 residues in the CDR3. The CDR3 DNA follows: TGTGCCAGCAGCTTAGATCCAAGACAGGGAAAGAATGAGCAGTTCTTC. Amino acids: CASSLDPRQGKNEQFF.

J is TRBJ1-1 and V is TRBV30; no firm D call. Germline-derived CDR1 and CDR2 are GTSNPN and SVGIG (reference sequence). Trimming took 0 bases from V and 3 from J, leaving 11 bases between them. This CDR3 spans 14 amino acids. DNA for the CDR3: TGTGCCTGGAGTGTATTCCAGGTCCACACTGAAGCTTTCTTT. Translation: CAWSVFQVHTEAFF.

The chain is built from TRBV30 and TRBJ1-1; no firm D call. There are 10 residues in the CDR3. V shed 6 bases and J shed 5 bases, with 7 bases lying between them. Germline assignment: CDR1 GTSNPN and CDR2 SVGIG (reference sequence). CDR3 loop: CACLSTEAFF. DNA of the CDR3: TGTGCCTGTTTGAGTACTGAAGCTTTCTTT.